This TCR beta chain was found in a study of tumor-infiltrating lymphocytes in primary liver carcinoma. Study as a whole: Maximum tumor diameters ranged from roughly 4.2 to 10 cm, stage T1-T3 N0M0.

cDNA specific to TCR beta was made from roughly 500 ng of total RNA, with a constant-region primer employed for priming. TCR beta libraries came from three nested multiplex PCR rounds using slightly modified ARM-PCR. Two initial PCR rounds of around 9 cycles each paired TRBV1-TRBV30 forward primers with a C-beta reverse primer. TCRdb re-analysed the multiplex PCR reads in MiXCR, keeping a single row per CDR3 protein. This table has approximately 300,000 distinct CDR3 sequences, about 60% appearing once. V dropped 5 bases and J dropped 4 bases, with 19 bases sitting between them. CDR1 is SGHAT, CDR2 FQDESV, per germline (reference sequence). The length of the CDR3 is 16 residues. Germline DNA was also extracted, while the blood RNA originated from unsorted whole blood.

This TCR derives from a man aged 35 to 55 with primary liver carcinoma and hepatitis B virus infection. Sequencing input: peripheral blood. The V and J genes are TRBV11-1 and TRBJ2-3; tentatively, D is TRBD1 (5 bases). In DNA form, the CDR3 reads TGTGCCAGCAGCCCGTCTGGGGCCAGAGGTGCAGATACGCAGTATTTT. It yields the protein CASSPSGARGADTQYF.